These 27 T cell receptor beta chains were all obtained from the same sample, sequenced in a study of blood T cell repertoires in COVID-19. Using immunoSEQ multiplex PCR, the repertoire was profiled, and TCRdb retains in-frame clones only, with some absent. The sample comprises roughly 130,000 clones, over 80% of which are singletons, and about 10% rests with the top ten. Sequencing was done on a sample of peripheral blood. All receptors derive from a man aged 60 to 75 with active or convalescent COVID-19.

The chain joins TRBV7-9 to TRBJ2-2; 10 nucleotides line up with TRBD1. The V gene end was trimmed by 5 bases and the J gene end by 4 bases; junction bases not matched to a gene: 7. Germline CDR1 SEHNR, CDR2 FQNEAQ (reference sequence). The CDR3 has 16 residues. CDR3 in amino acids: CASSPRTGGSTGELFF. CDR3 bases: TGTGCCAGCAGCCCAAGGACAGGGGGATCCACCGGGGAGCTGTTTTTT.

The chain uses TRBV2 and TRBJ2-4; 7 bases match TRBD2. V shed 4 bases, J shed 7 bases, and the junction held 1 base outside the gene matches. The CDR3 is 12 amino acids. Germline V gives CDR1 SNHLY, CDR2 FYNNEI. The CDR3: CASSVLANIQYF. The CDR3 DNA reads TGTGCCAGCAGTGTACTAGCGAACATTCAGTACTTC.

J is TRBJ1-3 and V is TRBV19, with a possible D match to TRBD1 (5 bases). Trimming shortened V by 5 bases and J by 0 bases, and 11 bases separated the two germline ends. The CDR3 contains 15 residues. Germline loops: CDR1 LNHDA, CDR2 SQIVND (reference sequence). In DNA form, the CDR3 reads TGTGCCAGTAGTGGTGGACAACCCTCTGGAAACACCATATATTTT. It codes for CASSGGQPSGNTIYF.

The rearrangement joins TRBV5-4 to TRBJ2-1; TRBD2 agrees at 8 bases. J gave up 2 bases and V 4 bases, and 8 bases lay outside the gene matches. This CDR3 is built from 16 residues. The germline V gene encodes CDR1 SGHNT and CDR2 YYREEE (reference sequence). DNA for the CDR3: TGTGCCAGCAGCCACATAGCGGGGATTACCTACAATGAGCAGTTCTTC. It translates to CASSHIAGITYNEQFF.

This chain joins TRBV6-6 and TRBJ2-5; the match to TRBD1 covers 7 bases. Trimming at V came to 7 bases and at J to 4 bases, leaving 9 bases not matched to a gene. This CDR3 is 14 amino acids long. Germline loops: CDR1 MNHNY, CDR2 SVGAGI (reference sequence). The CDR3 protein is CASTHRGRPETQYF. Written as DNA, the CDR3 is TGTGCCAGCACCCATAGGGGGCGCCCAGAGACCCAGTACTTC.

The J gene is TRBJ2-7, the V gene TRBV3-1 (or the pseudogene TRBV3-2); D gene ambiguous. The germline CDR1 and CDR2 sequences are LGHDT and YNNKEL (reference sequence). This CDR3 has 12 residues. V lost 2 bases, J lost 5 bases, and 7 bases lay in between. CDR3 sequence reads: CASSQIRNEQYF. The CDR3, as DNA: TGTGCCAGCAGCCAAATCAGGAACGAGCAGTACTTC.

The J gene is TRBJ2-7, the V gene TRBV5-5; 9 bases are shared with TRBD1. Germline CDR1 and CDR2: SGHKS and YYEKEE (reference sequence). V lost 2 bases to trimming and J lost 0 bases; unmatched junction nucleotides: 12. There are 18 residues in the CDR3. The CDR3 region has the DNA TGTGCCAGCAGCTTCCAAAGGAGGACAGGGGAAGGCTCCTACGAGCAGTACTTC. As protein: CASSFQRRTGEGSYEQYF.

V and J are TRBV24-1 and TRBJ1-5; 7 positions agree with TRBD1. Germline trimming cut 0 bases from V and 7 bases from J; bases unmatched to any gene: 2. Germline loops: CDR1 KGHDR, CDR2 SFDVKD. CDR3 length: 14 residues. CDR3 protein: CATSDLDREQPQHF. DNA of the CDR3: TGTGCCACCAGTGATTTGGACAGGGAGCAGCCCCAGCATTTT.

The V call is TRBV2, the J call TRBJ1-5; no reliable D call. Per the germline V gene, CDR1 is SNHLY and CDR2 is FYNNEI. The CDR3 runs 16 residues. Trimming stripped 0 bases from V and 0 bases from J, with 9 bases between. The DNA for the CDR3 is TGTGCCAGCAGTGAAGCGACACGATATAGCAATCAGCCCCAGCATTTT. This codes for CASSEATRYSNQPQHF.

This chain uses TRBV12-3 or TRBV12-4 with TRBJ2-7; weak D call: TRBD2 (5 bases). CDR3 length: 12 amino acids. V shed 6 bases and J shed 4 bases, with 10 bases lying between them. CDR3: CASSLRGYEQYF. The DNA for the CDR3 is TGTGCCAGCAGCCTACGAGGGTACGAGCAGTACTTC.

The V gene is TRBV7-8, the J gene TRBJ1-5; a possible D gene is TRBD1 (5 bases). The CDR3 consists of 14 residues. Germline V CDR1 and CDR2: SGHVS, FQNEAQ. Deletions cut 5 bases from V and 0 bases from J, with 8 bases between. The CDR3 reads CASSPDSSNQPQHF. The CDR3 DNA is TGTGCCAGCAGCCCCGACAGTAGCAATCAGCCCCAGCATTTT.

The CDR3 loop reads CASSQVEFRTGGDVNEQYF. The CDR3 DNA sequence: TGTGCCAGCAGCCAAGTTGAATTTCGGACAGGGGGCGATGTGAACGAGCAGTACTTC. This chain links TRBV14 with TRBJ2-7; 11 bases match TRBD1. Germline CDR1 reads SGHDN; CDR2 reads FVKESK. Unmatched junction bases numbered 16, after V lost 1 base and J lost 5 bases. CDR3 size: 19 residues.

This clone was counted a few times. The rearrangement links TRBV9 to TRBJ1-3, with D perhaps TRBD1 (6 bases). Looked up from germline, CDR1 is SGDLS and CDR2 is YYNGEE. The CDR3 is 16 residues long. V dropped 3 bases and J dropped 0 bases, with 13 bases sitting between them. DNA for the CDR3: TGTGCCAGCAGCGCGTCCGAAGGGGGCTCTGGAAACACCATATATTTT. As protein: CASSASEGGSGNTIYF.

The V gene is TRBV6-5, the J gene TRBJ2-2; possible D gene TRBD1, 5 bases. V lost 0 bases to trimming and J lost 6 bases, with 11 bases between them. The CDR3 covers 15 residues. From germline, CDR1 is MNHEY and CDR2 SVGAGI. Here the CDR3 DNA reads TGTGCCAGCAGTTACTCAGGGGTTGGGGCCGGGGAGCTGTTTTTT. As protein: CASSYSGVGAGELFF.

The genes are TRBV3-1 (or the pseudogene TRBV3-2) and TRBJ1-3, with 8 bases identical to TRBD1. Looked up from germline, CDR1 is LGHDT and CDR2 is YNNKEL (reference sequence). J lost 4 bases, V lost 1 base, and 3 bases had no gene match. There are 15 residues in the CDR3. CDR3 bases: TGTGCCAGCAGCCAAGGGCACAGGGGGGGAAACACCATATATTTT. It encodes CASSQGHRGGNTIYF.

The rearrangement links TRBV27 to TRBJ1-5, with 9 bases lining up with TRBD1. CDR3 length equals 13 residues. The germline V gene has CDR1 MNHEY and CDR2 SMNVEV (reference sequence). V trimming: 8 bases; J trimming: 6 bases; junction bases outside the gene matches: 5. CDR3 residues: CASGTGLVQPQHF. The CDR3 coding sequence is TGTGCCAGCGGGACAGGGTTGGTTCAGCCCCAGCATTTT.

V and J are TRBV7-9 and TRBJ2-3, with 7 bases that match TRBD2. The CDR3 length is 16 residues. CDR1 and CDR2 from the germline V gene are SEHNR and FQNEAQ (reference sequence). Losses at the gene ends were 5 bases for V and 1 base for J; bases not matched to a gene: 9. The CDR3 region has the DNA TGTGCCAGCAGCCTAGGGTCGGGGGGAGGCACAGATACGCAGTATTTT. Amino acid sequence: CASSLGSGGGTDTQYF.

The chain combines TRBV5-6 with TRBJ1-5; D possibly corresponds to TRBD1 (6 bases). CDR1 and CDR2 (germline): SGHDT, YYEEEE. Deletions cut 1 base from V and 4 bases from J, with 9 bases between. The CDR3 runs to 14 residues. Here the CDR3 DNA reads TGTGCCAGCAGCTTGTTTCAGGGGAATCAGCCCCAGCATTTT. Its protein product is CASSLFQGNQPQHF.

The chain employs TRBV7-9 and TRBJ1-2; 7 bases align to TRBD1. This CDR3 is 14 amino acids long. The trim removed 6 bases at V and 3 bases at J, leaving 7 bases unmatched. CDR1 is SEHNR, CDR2 FQNEAQ, per germline (reference sequence). CDR3 sequence: CASRTDRDDYGYTF. In DNA, the CDR3 is TGTGCCAGCAGGACTGACAGGGACGACTATGGCTACACCTTC. Based on the CDR3 plus reference TRBV7-9 and TRBJ1-2, the full variable domain is DTGVSQNPRHKITKRGQNVTFRCDPISEHNRLYWYRQTLGQGPEFLTYFQNEAQLEKSRLLSDRFSAERPKGSFSTLEIQRTEQGDSAMYLCASRTDRDDYGYTFGSGTRLTVV.

The rearrangement joins TRBV2 to TRBJ2-1; 14 bases agree with TRBD2. The CDR3 covers 15 residues. Germline lookup yields CDR1 SNHLY and CDR2 FYNNEI. With 4 bases clipped from V and 6 bases from J, the junction kept 2 bases outside the gene matches. CDR3 sequence reads: CASSGGLAGVNEQFF. The CDR3 nucleotides read TGTGCCAGCAGTGGGGGACTAGCGGGAGTCAATGAGCAGTTCTTC.

The chain carries TRBV5-1 and TRBJ1-3; D may be TRBD1 (5 bases). The germline CDR1 and CDR2 sequences are SGHRS and YFSETQ. V was pared by 0 bases and J by 4 bases, with 8 bases between. CDR3 length equals 14 residues. The CDR3 sequence: CASSLDPGGNTIYF. In DNA form, the CDR3 reads TGCGCCAGCAGCTTGGACCCAGGGGGAAACACCATATATTTT.

The count of this clone is one. The gene calls are TRBV18 and TRBJ1-2, with a tentative D call TRBD1 (5 bases). The germline V and J ends were trimmed by 2 bases and 7 bases, with 14 bases remaining between them. The germline V gene encodes CDR1 KGHSH and CDR2 LQKENI. The CDR3 has 14 residues. Here the CDR3 DNA reads TGTGCCAGCTCACCAACGGTGGACACAACTGGCTACACCTTC. Translated: CASSPTVDTTGYTF.

This clone was seen once. CDR3 nucleotide sequence: TGTGCCACCAGTGACAGGGACAGCGGCTACACCTTC. It codes for CATSDRDSGYTF. The chain joins TRBV24-1 to TRBJ1-2; 7 bases map to TRBD1. The CDR3 contains 12 residues. In germline, CDR1 is KGHDR, CDR2 SFDVKD. The V and J ends lost 4 bases and 8 bases, in that order; junction bases with no gene match: 3.

V gene TRBV5-1 combines with J gene TRBJ1-4; D is perhaps TRBD1 (5 bases). CDR1 SGHRS and CDR2 YFSETQ come from the germline V gene. The CDR3 runs to 18 residues. Trimming left V 5 bases short and J 0 bases short, with 20 bases between. The CDR3 DNA follows: TGCGCCAGCAGGTGGGCACAGGCGGGGGACGCAACTAATGAAAAACTGTTTTTT. Translation gives CASRWAQAGDATNEKLFF.

This chain uses TRBV7-2 with TRBJ2-5; tentative D call: TRBD2 (5 bases). In germline, CDR1 is SGHTA, CDR2 FQGNSA. The CDR3 spans 17 residues. The V end lost 0 bases, the J end lost 4 bases, and 18 bases lay between the germline ends. The CDR3 here is CASSLAWLANTRETQYF. The DNA of the CDR3 is TGTGCCAGCAGCTTAGCTTGGCTAGCTAACACCCGAGAGACCCAGTACTTC.

J is TRBJ1-2 and V is TRBV28, with D possibly matching TRBD1 (6 bases). The germline V gene has CDR1 MDHEN and CDR2 SYDVKM. V was clipped by 8 bases and J by 4 bases, with 14 bases between them. This CDR3 has 13 residues. As DNA, the CDR3 is TGTGCCAGCGGCGAACAGGGAGCCTATGGCTACACCTTC. Translated: CASGEQGAYGYTF.

This chain joins TRBV15 and TRBJ2-1; TRBD2 matches 8 bases. V trimming: 1 base; J trimming: 6 bases; junction bases outside the gene matches: 2. The V gene's germline CDR1 is LNHNV and CDR2 YYDKDF (reference sequence). The CDR3 length is 14 residues. CDR3: CATSRGTSFNEQFF. DNA for the CDR3: TGTGCCACCAGCAGAGGGACTAGCTTCAATGAGCAGTTCTTC.